This passage covers 3 T cell receptor beta chains from one sample sequenced in a study of blood T cell repertoires in COVID-19. Clones were read by immunoSEQ multiplex PCR, and TCRdb kept only the in-frame ones, dropping some. The table has approximately 100,000 clones, roughly 89% seen once; the top ten hold about 15%. Specimen: peripheral blood. These receptors all stem from a woman aged 80 or over in a cohort sampled during active COVID-19.

This rearrangement joins TRBV18 to TRBJ2-3; a possible D gene is TRBD2 (6 bases). The CDR3 has 14 amino acids. Trimming shortened V by 4 bases and J by 2 bases, and 10 bases separated the two germline ends. Germline V gene data show CDR1 as KGHSH and CDR2 as LQKENI. In DNA form, the CDR3 reads TGTGCCAGCTCACAGAGGGACTCCACAGATACGCAGTATTTT. Protein product: CASSQRDSTDTQYF.

V gene TRBV14 combines with J gene TRBJ2-3; D is perhaps TRBD2 (6 bases). V was cut by 4 bases and J by 3 bases, with 11 bases left in between. The CDR3 has 14 amino acids. Germline assignment: CDR1 SGHDN and CDR2 FVKESK. The CDR3 region is CASSPRGRTDTQYF. The CDR3 nucleotides read TGTGCCAGCAGCCCACGGGGGAGAACAGATACGCAGTATTTT.

Here the CDR3 DNA reads TGTGCCAGCGGCGGGGGCGAGTGGAGTGAGCAGTTCTTC. Amino acid sequence: CASGGGEWSEQFF. The chain couples TRBV12-3 or TRBV12-4 to TRBJ2-1, with D perhaps TRBD2 (7 bases). The CDR3 runs to 13 residues. V lost 8 bases and J lost 9, with 17 bases in between.